This entry is about one T cell receptor (beta chain). What it binds is unknown. The data were produced by immunoSEQ multiplex PCR, yet TCRdb's version contains in-frame clones alone and is incomplete. Of approximately 530,000 clones listed, roughly 95% are singletons. The data were taken from a study of shared clonotypes between healthy human individuals. Whole-study results and caveats: For naive CD4 cells, 5% to 6.5% of clonotypes were shared across four donors. When compared with the clonotypes that were shared by all four sorted-subset donors, the non-shared clonotypes turned out to have lower generation probabilities.

After removal of 6 bases from V and 6 bases from J, the junction contained 7 bases not matched to a gene. This CDR3 is built from 14 residues. The germline CDR1 and CDR2 sequences are MDHEN and SYDVKM. The sample consisted of naive CD4+ T cells sorted from blood. As to subset: CD45RA+ positively selected. This clonotype was obtained from a woman in her twenties or thirties in good health. The J gene is TRBJ2-1, the V gene TRBV28, with TRBD1 identical over 8 bases. The CDR3 DNA reads TGTGCCAGCAGAAGAGGACAGGGTTCCAATGAGCAGTTCTTC. Encoded protein: CASRRGQGSNEQFF.